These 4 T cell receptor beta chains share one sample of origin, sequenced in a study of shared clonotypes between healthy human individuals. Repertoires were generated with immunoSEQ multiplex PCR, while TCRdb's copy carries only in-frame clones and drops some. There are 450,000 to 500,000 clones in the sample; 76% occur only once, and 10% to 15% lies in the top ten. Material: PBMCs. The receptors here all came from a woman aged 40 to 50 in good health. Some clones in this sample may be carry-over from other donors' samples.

The CDR3 is CASSLGGRVNIQYF. The CDR3 DNA reads as TGTGCCAGCAGCTTAGGTGGCAGGGTAAACATTCAGTACTTC. The V gene is TRBV11-1, the J gene TRBJ2-4; D may be TRBD1 (5 bases). CDR1 and CDR2 from the germline V gene are SGHAT and FQDESV (reference sequence). This CDR3 region has 14 residues. Trimming removed 1 base at V and 6 bases at J, with 10 bases between.

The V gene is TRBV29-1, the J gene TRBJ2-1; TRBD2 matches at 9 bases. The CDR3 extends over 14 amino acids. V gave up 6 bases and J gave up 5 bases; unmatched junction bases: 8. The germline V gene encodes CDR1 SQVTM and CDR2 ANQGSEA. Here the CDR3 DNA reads TGCAGCGTCGTTAGCGGGAGTAGAGACAATGAGCAGTTCTTC. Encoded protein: CSVVSGSRDNEQFF.

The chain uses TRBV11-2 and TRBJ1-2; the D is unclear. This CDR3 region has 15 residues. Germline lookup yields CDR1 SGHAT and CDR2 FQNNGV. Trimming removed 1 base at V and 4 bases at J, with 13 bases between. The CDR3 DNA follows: TGTGCCAGCAGCTTAGGTGGGATGGGGAGCTATGGCTACACCTTC. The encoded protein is CASSLGGMGSYGYTF.

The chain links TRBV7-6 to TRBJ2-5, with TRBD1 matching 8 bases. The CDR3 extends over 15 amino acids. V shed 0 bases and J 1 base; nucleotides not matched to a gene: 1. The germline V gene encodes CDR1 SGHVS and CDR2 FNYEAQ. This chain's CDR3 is CASSLAGQVQETQYF. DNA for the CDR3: TGTGCCAGCAGCTTAGCGGGACAGGTCCAAGAGACCCAGTACTTC.